Listed below are T cell receptor beta chains from one sample, sequenced in a study of CD8 T cells in ankylosing spondylitis. MiXCR was run by TCRdb on the 5' RACE reads, yielding one entry per CDR3 protein. Among tens of thousands of distinct CDR3 sequences listed, 6.2% were seen once. The sequencing input was synovial fluid, either unsorted or a sorted T cell fraction (not recorded which). The source is a male donor with ankylosing spondylitis. Both conserved end residues are part of each CDR3. D genes are given only for firm matches. Size is omitted from some rows. Given values are once, few, many or a class for expanded clones.

d_gene,j_gene,abundance,v_gene,CDR3nt,CDR3aa
-,TRBJ2-1,few,TRBV7-2,TGTGCCAGCAGCTTATTTGGACTGCCAGGCCGCTCCGCTGAGCAGTTCTTC,CASSLFGLPGRSAEQFF
-,TRBJ2-7,-,TRBV18,TGTGCCAGCTCACCGCAGGGACATGTACACGAGCAGTACTTC,CASSPQGHVHEQYF
TRBD1,TRBJ1-6,-,TRBV10-3,TGTGCCATCAGCATCGCAGGGGGCGGACCCCTCCACTTT,CAISIAGGGPLHF
-,TRBJ2-3,few,TRBV27,TGTGCCAGCAGTTTTCTGGCTAGCAAAGATACGCAGTATTTT,CASSFLASKDTQYF
TRBD1,TRBJ2-3,-,TRBV18,TGTGCCAGCTCACCACCTTGGACAGGGGGCAAAGGGGATACGCAGTATTTT,CASSPPWTGGKGDTQYF
TRBD2,TRBJ2-2,many,TRBV11-2,TGTGCCAGCAGCGCCTCGATCTTAAGCGGGAGGGCCTACACCGGGGAGCTGTTTTTT,CASSASILSGRAYTGELFF
-,TRBJ1-5,many,TRBV2,TGTGCCAGCAGTGAGACAGGCAGGGGCAATCAGCCCCAGCATTTT,CASSETGRGNQPQHF
-,TRBJ2-1,many,TRBV12-5,TGTGCTAGTGGTTTCGACAGGGGAGGGGGCTCCTACAATGAGCAGTTCTTC,CASGFDRGGGSYNEQFF
TRBD1,TRBJ1-4,few,TRBV20-1,TGCAGTGCTATGACAGGGGGCAGTGAAAAACTGTTTTTT,CSAMTGGSEKLFF
-,TRBJ1-1,many,TRBV29-1,TGCAGCGTTGAGATCCGGGCCGACGCTGAAGCTTTCTTT,CSVEIRADAEAFF
-,TRBJ2-3,few,TRBV28,TGTGCCAGCAGTTTAAACCCGGGGGTCCCGGATACGCAGTATTTT,CASSLNPGVPDTQYF
-,TRBJ2-4,many,TRBV29-1,TGCAGCGTTGAAAGGAAAAAAAACATTCAGTACTTC,CSVERKKNIQYF
-,TRBJ2-2,many,TRBV11-2,TGTGCCAGCAGACCTAGGCCGCCCGACACCGGGGAGCTGTTTTTT,CASRPRPPDTGELFF
-,TRBJ1-1,-,TRBV19,TGTGCCAGTAGGGCGGGCCTCGTCACTGAAGCTTTCTTT,CASRAGLVTEAFF
-,TRBJ1-3,many,TRBV28,TGTGCCGGACGAGGCCCTCGCTCTGGAAACACCATATATTTT,CAGRGPRSGNTIYF
-,TRBJ2-3,many,TRBV11-1,TGTGCCAGCAGCTTGGGGCAGGATTTCTCAGATACGCAGTATTTT,CASSLGQDFSDTQYF
TRBD2,TRBJ2-3,many,TRBV7-2,TGTGCCAGCAGCAAGACTAGCGGGAGTGATACGCAGTATTTT,CASSKTSGSDTQYF
-,TRBJ1-5,few,TRBV4-1,TGCGCCAGCAGCCATGACGGACACCCCAATCAGCCCCAGCATTTT,CASSHDGHPNQPQHF
-,TRBJ1-1,-,TRBV27,TGTGCCAGCTCCCCGCAGGGGAAGAACACTGAAGCTTTCTTT,CASSPQGKNTEAFF
-,TRBJ2-7,many,TRBV6-2/TRBV6-3,TGTGCCAGCAGTTACTCGGGTAACTACGAGCAGTACTTC,CASSYSGNYEQYF
-,TRBJ2-6,medium-sized,TRBV9,TGTGCCAGCAGCTTAGACAGGGCCAACGTCCTGACTTTC,CASSLDRANVLTF
-,TRBJ2-3,many,TRBV24-1,TGTGCCACCGCCTCGTGGAACACAGATACGCAGTATTTT,CATASWNTDTQYF
-,TRBJ1-3,-,TRBV12-3/TRBV12-4,TGTGCCAGCACCTTGAGAGGGACTGGAAACACCATATATTTT,CASTLRGTGNTIYF
-,TRBJ1-2,many,TRBV18,TGTGCCAGCTCACCCCAGGGTACGGCTCCTAACTATGGCTACACCTTC,CASSPQGTAPNYGYTF
-,TRBJ2-6,medium-sized,TRBV20-1,TGCAGTGCAAAGAGGGGCGGACTATCTGGGGCCAACGTCCTGACTTTC,CSAKRGGLSGANVLTF
-,TRBJ1-4,-,TRBV28,TGTGCCAGCAGTCTCAGTCGAGGGGGGTATGAAAAACTGTTTTTT,CASSLSRGGYEKLFF
-,TRBJ1-4,-,TRBV7-2,TGTGCCAGCAGCTTACAGGCCGGTGGGGAAAAACTGTTTTTT,CASSLQAGGEKLFF
-,TRBJ2-3,many,TRBV7-9,TGTGCCAGCAGCCTCGACTTGGATACGCAGTATTTT,CASSLDLDTQYF
TRBD2,TRBJ2-1,few,TRBV7-3,TGTGCCAGCAGCACTAGCGGGAGTCTCTCATACGAGCAGTTCTTC,CASSTSGSLSYEQFF
-,TRBJ2-7,few,TRBV4-3,TGCGCCAGCAGCCGAGGGACGGCCTACGAGCAGTACTTC,CASSRGTAYEQYF
-,TRBJ2-7,-,TRBV15,TGTGCCACCAGCAGGGGGAAAACAGGGTTAATGTACGAGCAGTACTTC,CATSRGKTGLMYEQYF
TRBD1,TRBJ1-1,-,TRBV12-3/TRBV12-4,TGTGCCAGCAGTCCCCCGGGACAGGGTGAAGCTTTCTTT,CASSPPGQGEAFF
-,TRBJ2-7,many,TRBV5-1,TGCGCCAGCAGCTTGGGTACGGGTCGCGAGCAGTACTTC,CASSLGTGREQYF
-,TRBJ2-5,many,TRBV10-3,TGTGCCATCAGTGAGTCGGGGTACCAAGAGACCCAGTACTTC,CAISESGYQETQYF
TRBD1,TRBJ1-6,-,TRBV19,TGTGCCAGTAGTTTCACGGGGACAGAATCACACCTCCACTTT,CASSFTGTESHLHF
-,TRBJ2-7,many,TRBV20-1,TGCAGCGCTGACTCGATCAACGGGCAGTACTTC,CSADSINGQYF
-,TRBJ2-7,-,TRBV6-1,TGTGCCAGCAGAATGGCGGACGGGGACTCCTACGAGCAGTACTTC,CASRMADGDSYEQYF
-,TRBJ2-1,-,TRBV20-1,TGCAGTGCCCCCGTTACAGGTTACAATGAGCAGTTCTTC,CSAPVTGYNEQFF
-,TRBJ1-3,few,TRBV5-1,TGCGCCAGCAGCTACGGACAGAGAGACTCTGGAAACACCATATATTTT,CASSYGQRDSGNTIYF
TRBD2,TRBJ2-5,few,TRBV5-4,TGTGCCAGCAGCGCGGCGGGAGGGGGAGAGACCCAGTACTTC,CASSAAGGGETQYF
-,TRBJ2-3,few,TRBV11-3,TGTGCCAGCAGCTTAGGAGGGGGAGAAAATACGCAGTATTTT,CASSLGGGENTQYF
TRBD1,TRBJ2-1,-,TRBV6-1,TGTGCCAGCAGACCGGGACAGGGTCACAATGAGCAGTTCTTC,CASRPGQGHNEQFF